This is a list of T cell receptor beta chains from one sample in a study of OX40 agonist ivuxolimab in advanced cancers. The assay was immunoSEQ multiplex PCR, and TCRdb's table has in-frame clones only and misses some. Here the sample spans approximately 82,000 clones, over 85% being singletons. Sequenced material: CD4+ or CD8+ T cells sorted from blood, taken in a trial of the OX40 agonist ivuxolimab. Receptor source: an adult with an advanced solid tumor such as melanoma, head and neck, liver or kidney cancer. CDR3s include the opening cysteine and the closing phenylalanine or tryptophan. D genes are given only for firm matches. For some rows the clone size is stated as once, few or many, or as a class when expanded; others skip it.

J gene,clone size,V gene,D gene,CDR3 protein,CDR3 DNA
TRBJ1-1,.,TRBV27,.,CASSLGTQRTDTEAFF,TGTGCCAGCAGTTTGGGGACCCAGAGGACGGACACTGAAGCTTTCTTT
TRBJ2-1,.,TRBV11-3,.,CASSKKGVNPYNEQFF,TGTGCCAGCAGCAAAAAGGGGGTTAACCCCTACAATGAGCAGTTCTTC
TRBJ2-7,few,TRBV19,.,CASKAGGYEQYF,TGTGCCAGTAAAGCGGGTGGCTACGAGCAGTACTTC
TRBJ2-2,.,TRBV11-2,TRBD2,CASSLFGSGKNGELFF,TGTGCCAGCAGCTTATTCGGGAGCGGGAAAAACGGGGAGCTGTTTTTT
TRBJ2-2,.,TRBV6-5,TRBD1,CASSYSGRGYTGELFF,TGTGCCAGCAGTTACTCGGGCAGGGGGTACACCGGGGAGCTGTTTTTT
TRBJ1-3,.,TRBV5-8,.,CASSSRDFSSGNTIYF,TGTGCCAGCAGCAGCCGGGACTTTAGCTCTGGAAACACCATATATTTT
TRBJ2-2,.,TRBV7-6,TRBD2,CASSLETSGRGGELFF,TGTGCCAGCAGCTTAGAAACTAGCGGGAGAGGCGGGGAGCTGTTTTTT
TRBJ1-2,few,TRBV19,TRBD1,CASSLASRGGYGYTF,TGTGCCAGTAGTCTCGCCTCCAGGGGGGGCTATGGCTACACCTTC
TRBJ2-7,.,TRBV2,.,CASSERDFSYEQYF,TGTGCCAGCAGTGAGCGGGACTTCTCCTACGAGCAGTACTTC
TRBJ2-7,.,TRBV25-1,.,CASSEYITVYHYEQYF,TGTGCCAGCAGTGAATATATTACAGTTTATCACTACGAGCAGTACTTC
TRBJ2-2,.,TRBV12-5,.,CASGLPTTGELFF,TGTGCTAGTGGTTTGCCGACTACCGGGGAGCTGTTTTTT
TRBJ1-3,.,TRBV5-4,TRBD1,CASRTGGEGNTIYF,TGTGCCAGCAGAACAGGGGGCGAGGGAAACACCATATATTTT
TRBJ2-3,once,TRBV28,.,CASSLTGLTDTQYF,TGTGCCAGCAGTTTAACGGGACTGACAGATACGCAGTATTTT
TRBJ2-3,.,TRBV5-4,.,CASSLEADTQYF,TGTGCCAGCAGCTTGGAGGCAGATACGCAGTATTTT
TRBJ2-7,once,TRBV19,TRBD1,CASSMGTGHPYEQYF,TGTGCCAGTAGTATGGGGACAGGGCACCCTTACGAGCAGTACTTC
TRBJ2-1,.,TRBV7-6,.,CASKSRDFSSYNEQFF,TGTGCCAGCAAATCGCGGGACTTTAGCTCCTACAATGAGCAGTTCTTC
TRBJ2-2,few,TRBV27,TRBD1,CASKSGTADTGELFF,TGTGCCAGCAAATCAGGGACAGCCGACACCGGGGAGCTGTTTTTT
TRBJ1-2,.,TRBV7-6,.,CASSPSGELVNYGYTF,TGTGCCAGCAGCCCGTCGGGAGAGCTAGTTAACTATGGCTACACCTTC
TRBJ1-1,.,TRBV5-6,TRBD1,CASSFRSGQGNTEAFF,TGTGCCAGCAGCTTTAGGAGCGGACAGGGCAACACTGAAGCTTTCTTT
TRBJ1-2,.,TRBV7-9,TRBD1,CASSPGGVGNYGYTF,TGTGCCAGCAGCCCAGGGGGGGTCGGTAACTATGGCTACACCTTC
TRBJ1-5,.,TRBV28,.,CASTPRGPGPQHF,TGTGCCAGCACCCCGCGGGGGCCAGGGCCCCAGCATTTT
TRBJ2-7,.,TRBV19,TRBD1,CATGDSPYEQYF,TGTGCCACCGGGGACAGCCCCTACGAGCAGTACTTC
TRBJ2-7,.,TRBV4-3,TRBD1,CASSQGQGDYEQYF,TGCGCCAGCAGCCAGGGACAGGGGGACTACGAGCAGTACTTC
TRBJ1-1,few,TRBV19,TRBD1,CASSIPGQTNTEAFF,TGTGCCAGTAGTATTCCGGGACAGACGAACACTGAAGCTTTCTTT